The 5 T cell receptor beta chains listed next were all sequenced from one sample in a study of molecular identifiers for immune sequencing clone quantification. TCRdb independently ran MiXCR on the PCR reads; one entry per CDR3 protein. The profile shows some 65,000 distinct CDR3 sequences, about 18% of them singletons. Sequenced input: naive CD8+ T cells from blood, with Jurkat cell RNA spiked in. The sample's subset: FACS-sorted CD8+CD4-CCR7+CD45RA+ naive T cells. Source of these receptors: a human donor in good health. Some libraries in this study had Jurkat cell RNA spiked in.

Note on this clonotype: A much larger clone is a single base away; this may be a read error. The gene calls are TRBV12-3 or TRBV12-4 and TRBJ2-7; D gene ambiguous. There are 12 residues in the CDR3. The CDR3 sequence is CASSLGVYERYF. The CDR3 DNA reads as TGTGCCAGCAGTTTAGGGGTCTACGAGCGGTACTTC.

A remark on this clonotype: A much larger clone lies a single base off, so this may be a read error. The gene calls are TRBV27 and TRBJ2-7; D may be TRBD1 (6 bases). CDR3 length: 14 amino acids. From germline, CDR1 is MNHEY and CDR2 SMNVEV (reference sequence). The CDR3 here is CASGLTGGDYEQYF. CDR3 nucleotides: TGTGCCAGCGGTTTGACAGGAGGCGACTACGAGCAGTACTTC.

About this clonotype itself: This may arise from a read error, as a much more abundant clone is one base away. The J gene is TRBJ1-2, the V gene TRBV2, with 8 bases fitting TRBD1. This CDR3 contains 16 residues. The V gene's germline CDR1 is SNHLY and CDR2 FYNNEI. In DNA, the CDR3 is TGTGCCAGCAGTGAAGCGAAGGGGACAGGATTCTATGACTACACCTTC. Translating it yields CASSEAKGTGFYDYTF.

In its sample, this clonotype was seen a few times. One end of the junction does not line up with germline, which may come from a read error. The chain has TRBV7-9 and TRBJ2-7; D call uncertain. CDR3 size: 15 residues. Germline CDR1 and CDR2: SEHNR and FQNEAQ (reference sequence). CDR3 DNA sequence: TGTGCCGGCAGCTCTCAGGACGGACCATACTACGAGCAGTACTTC. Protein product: CAGSSQDGPYYEQYF.

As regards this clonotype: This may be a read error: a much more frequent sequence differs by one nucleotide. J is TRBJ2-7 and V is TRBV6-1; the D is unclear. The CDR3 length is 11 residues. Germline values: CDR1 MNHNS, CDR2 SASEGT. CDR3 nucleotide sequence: TGTGCCGGCAGTACGTTCTACGAGCAGTACTTC. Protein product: CAGSTFYEQYF.